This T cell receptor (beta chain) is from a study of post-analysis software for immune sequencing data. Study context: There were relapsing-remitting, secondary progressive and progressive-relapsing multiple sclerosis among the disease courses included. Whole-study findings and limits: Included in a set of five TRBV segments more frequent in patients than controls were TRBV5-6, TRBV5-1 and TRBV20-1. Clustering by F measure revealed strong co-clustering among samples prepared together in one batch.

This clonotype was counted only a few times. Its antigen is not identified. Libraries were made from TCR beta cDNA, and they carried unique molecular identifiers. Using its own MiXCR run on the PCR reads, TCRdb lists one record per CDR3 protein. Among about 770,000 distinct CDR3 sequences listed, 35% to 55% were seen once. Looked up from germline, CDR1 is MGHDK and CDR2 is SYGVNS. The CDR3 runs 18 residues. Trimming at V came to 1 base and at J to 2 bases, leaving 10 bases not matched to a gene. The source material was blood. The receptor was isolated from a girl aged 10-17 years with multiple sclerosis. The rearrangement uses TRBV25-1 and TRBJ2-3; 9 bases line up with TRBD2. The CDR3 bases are TGTGCCAGCAGTGAATGGGCCGCTAGCGGGGCTTTCACAGATACGCAGTATTTT. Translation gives CASSEWAASGAFTDTQYF.